Detailed here is one T cell receptor beta chain. Its recognized antigen is unknown. Within one base of it there is no much larger clone, and no base qualities were kept. The cohort consisted of some 670 healthy bone marrow donors. Cohort members were all nominally healthy when sampled, although unrecorded immune exposures were likely present. The donor tested CMV seronegative and was one of the 352 seronegative cohort members. Each donor provided a peripheral blood sample, and peripheral blood mononuclear cells were used for TCR beta sequencing. The Qiagen DNeasy Blood Extraction Kit was used to extract genomic DNA from the blood cell samples. From cysteine to phenylalanine, the CDR3 is 14 amino acids long. The kept DNA is CDR3 alone, 42 bases in frame from the first base. Deletion took 5 bases off V and 2 bases off J, with a span of 10 bases between the germline ends. Based on the germline V gene (reference sequence), the CDR1 and CDR2 sequences are LNHNV and YYDKDF.

Library prep was done by the immunoSEQ multiplex PCR assay. For the multiplex PCR, a mixture combining 60 forward primers for TCR Vbeta segments and 13 reverse primers for TCR Jbeta segments was used. The CDR3 region of rearranged TCR beta genes was amplified from genomic DNA by a multiplex PCR assay. The amplified TCR beta libraries were sequenced on the Illumina HiSeq System as 87-base-pair reads. The authors' pipeline ran thus. In a later analysis, tens of millions of unique TCR beta chains were counted across the 650 to 750 repertoires, and about 9.9 million of these chains were shared by at least two donors. Raw reads were error-corrected and collapsed into unique sequences with a nearest-neighbor algorithm that merged closely related sequences to remove PCR and sequencing errors. Alignment of CDR3 sequences to IMGT reference sequences was used to assign V, D and J gene segments. For a sequence to be retained, a match of at least six nucleotides was required to both a V gene segment and a J gene segment. Rearrangements were called productive when the CDR3 lacked stop codons and stayed in frame with V and J; all others were non-productive. Following IMGT convention, CDR3 was defined as the stretch from the second conserved V-encoded cysteine to the conserved J-encoded phenylalanine. Sequences without an unambiguous match to a single V gene segment were excluded from the earlier analysis of about 630 of the donors. An earlier analysis of 587 of the donors classified V segments as functional when productive rearrangements were above 56.7% and as segregating when the standard deviation between donors was above 5%. A statistical classification framework was built to diagnose cytomegalovirus status from the catalog of TCR beta chain sequences. A later analysis assigned V and J genes by comparing TCR nucleotide sequences with IMGT/GENE-DB human TR gene sequences. A later analysis assigned CDR3 sequences and most-parsimonious VDJ recombination scenarios with the TCRdist pipeline. In a later analysis, each TCR beta chain was defined by its CDR3 amino acid sequence together with its V-gene family, and reads lacking a unique V-gene family were excluded. In a later analysis, a few hundred highly shared, low-generation-probability nucleotide sequences were removed to address suspected cross-contamination and a sequencing artifact. In a later analysis, a clonal expansion index was calculated for each public chain from normalized within-repertoire ranks of inferred template counts. Generation probabilities in a later analysis came from a VDJ recombination model fitted to out-of-frame rearrangements, and those results were checked against IGoR. Hypergeometric tests were used in a later analysis to score TCR-TCR, TCR-HLA and TCR-CMV co-occurrence, with a repertoire-size bias correction applied to the TCR pairs. A later analysis estimated false discovery rates by permuting HLA or CMV assignments 20 times. In a later analysis, co-occurring TCRs were grouped with DBSCAN, and TCRdist sequence similarity was added when clustering was performed within HLA-allele-positive subsets. For co-occurrence clustering, repertoires with fewer than 30,000 or more than 120,000 public chains were excluded, along with five repertoires with anomalous nucleotide sharing. Not all clones reach the TCRdb copy of this immuneACCESS table, which keeps in-frame sequences only. Checked studies attribute under half of the gap to unresolved V genes and leave the rest unexplained. That table supplies the V and J calls and clone size; D and trimming were determined from the DNA. The sample includes approximately 92,000 clones, with 69% observed a single time. Of the sample, 2.7% is held by the ten largest clones.

This sample was included in a study of cytomegalovirus exposure and HLA in healthy donors (dated by TCRdb to the late 2010s). Regarding the complete study: In an earlier analysis of fewer than 750 of the donors, under 300 Gb of sequence data and 90 million to 120 million unique TCR beta sequences from roughly 180 million T cells were reported. To predict cytomegalovirus infection status, the study combined high-throughput TCR immunosequencing, statistical association of individual TCRs with disease status, and machine learning. Across roughly 420 genotyped donors of the cohort, an average of about 240,000 unique TCR beta nucleotide sequences per donor were sequenced, and roughly 17% of those sequences were non-productive. Using immunosequencing, the study profiled T cell repertoires from about 650 subjects and related those repertoires to cytomegalovirus serostatus. A later analysis re-analyzed previously published TCR beta repertoires from 650 to 800 donors and added high-resolution HLA genotyping to study TCR occurrence patterns. The number of typed donors differed by locus: 629-630 for A, B, C, DRB1 and DQB1; some 500 for DQA1; 600 to 610 for DPA1; and around 450 for DPB1. The later analysis used no new phenotypic data to find candidate immune exposures, relying instead on TCR beta sequences and their occurrence across donors. An earlier analysis of more than 450 of the donors used high-throughput TCR beta sequencing to judge whether each TCR beta V gene segment behaved as functional or pseudogenic. All discovery cohort repertoires had been generated on a single sequencing platform. HLA typing covered class I and class II loci at four-digit resolution. Donor age, sex, ethnicity and CMV serostatus were compiled together with the repertoire data. In a later genetic analysis, genome-wide SNP genotypes for about 60% of the 666 donors were used, and that subset was treated as a discovery cohort. The study aimed to test whether cataloging public T cell receptors could reveal signatures of past pathogen exposure. Besides the first cohort of hundreds of subjects, a separate validation cohort made up of around 120 different subjects was used. Because of strong linkage in the cohort, roughly five DR-DQ haplotypes were treated as single units for association and clustering. An early release covering 500 to 750 HLA-typed donors comprised approximately 290 gigabases of sequencing data and approximately 80 million unique TCR sequences. Of the roughly 400 genotyped donors, more than 75% were placed in the genetic ancestry cluster associated with self-reported Caucasian donors. What the research found in general, with its limitations: A later analysis reported that several top co-occurrence clusters appeared linked to parvovirus B19, influenza, CMV and Epstein-Barr virus. In a later analysis, most CMV-associated TCR beta chains were found to appear HLA-restricted, with HLA associations seemingly driven largely by CMV exposure. The classifier was reported to diagnose cytomegalovirus status with high specificity and sensitivity in both the original cohort and the validation cohort. A later genetic analysis reported fewer N-insertions in productive TCRs among donors in an Asian-associated ancestry cluster than the roughly 700-donor mean. An association between a missense DCLRE1C variant and V-gene and J-gene trimming of TCR beta chains was found in a later genetic analysis and replicated in an independent cohort. In the study, about 150 TCR beta chains were listed as associated with cytomegalovirus. Most TCR sequences were seen in very few donors, while some public TCRs were found in many individuals. The earlier analysis of around 600 of the donors excluded seventeen rarely observed V segments, including chromosome 9 orphons, because counts were too low. A further reported finding was that TCR beta sequences accurately predicted the HLA-A and HLA-B alleles for most subjects in the first cohort. An earlier analysis of some 560 of the donors showed that most TCR beta V segments appeared in productive rearrangements either about 87% or about 30% of the time, which broadly matched IMGT annotations. Assigning TCR associations to individual alleles was difficult when HLA alleles, especially DR and DQ, strongly co-occurred. It was suggested by the authors that the approach could potentially be generalized to other disease states and immunological phenotypes. A later analysis found that HLA-associated TCR beta chains were more clonally expanded and had lower generation probabilities than equally common non-associated chains. Linkage disequilibrium might explain the correlated functional status among segregating V segments, but an unknown experimental factor could not be ruled out. Because HLA typing was missing for some donors at each locus, association tests included only the typed subset. The sequencing pipeline was judged likely to have produced a cluster of highly shared sequence variants as a technical artifact. The only immune exposure information available for the cohort was CMV serostatus. A later analysis found that TCR association rates varied across HLA loci, with DRB1 alleles showing the most associated TCRs and HLA-C alleles the fewest. In vitro tests confirmed that a few of the cytomegalovirus-associated TCR beta chains recognize cytomegalovirus antigens. A later analysis associated about 17,000 TCR beta sequences with specific HLA alleles at a false discovery rate of 0.05. The presence/absence analyses assumed that sequencing depth was roughly uniform across donors, and that assumption may not be true. The 87-base-pair reads could not distinguish some IMGT-functional V segments, including TRBV6-2 and TRBV6-3, so those segments were excluded. This cohort had only TCR beta chains sequenced, and the lack of alpha or paired-chain data limited which features could be detected.

The chain couples TRBV15 to TRBJ1-5; the D gene cannot be resolved reliably. This receptor was identified in a man between 50 and 59 years old in good health and CMV-seronegative. Sequences were obtained from PBMCs. The CDR3 is CATSHRGGNQPQHF. The bases read TGTGCCACCAGCCATCGCGGAGGCAATCAGCCCCAGCATTTT.